This TCR beta chain was documented in a study of blood T cell repertoires in COVID-19. The wider study: The United States, Italy and Spain supplied acute and convalescent COVID-19 samples. In each case, the material was cDNA or gDNA derived from T cells, B-cell-depleted T cells, or PBMCs.

In the authors' methods: Estimates of nucleated cell counts were drawn from the amplification of reference gene primers. Assay: immunoSEQ multiplex PCR; the TCRdb copy retains only in-frame clones and omits some. V, J and clone size reflect that table, while D and trimming were determined from the DNA. The profile shows roughly 60,000 clones, roughly 92% of them singletons. Germline CDR1 MNHEY, CDR2 SMNVEV (reference sequence). V was shortened by 3 bases and J by 7 bases, with 15 bases between the two germline ends. CDR3 size: 15 residues. The source is a human donor in a cohort sampled during active COVID-19. The specimen was peripheral blood. The chain recombines TRBV27 with TRBJ2-2, with D perhaps matching TRBD1 (7 bases). The CDR3 reads CASSFGQGGNGELFF. CDR3 in DNA: TGTGCCAGCAGTTTTGGGCAGGGGGGAAACGGGGAGCTGTTTTTT.